A single sample gave rise to the 18 T cell receptor beta chains below, sequenced in a study of T-cell memory formation after mild COVID-19 (dated by TCRdb to the early 2020s). Library creation used 5' RACE. The instrument was an Illumina NovaSeq 6000. TCRdb applied fastp at Q25 and MiXCR to the public reads, then kept only in-frame beta chains. Every entry covers one CDR3 protein and lists the most common genes and DNA from its rows. The sample table holds over 450,000 distinct CDR3 sequences, of which roughly 20% were seen once. In total, the top ten clones hold roughly an eighth of the sample. The sample consisted of PBMCs or a T cell subset sorted from them (not recorded which). Receptors originate from an adult woman who had mild COVID-19 (a few samples of this study predate the infection). The sample titles of this study are shuffled in the database, so cell type and time point are left out; the donor was told from shared clones.

This clonotype has more than one count but fewer than ten. The gene calls are TRBV7-9 and TRBJ2-7; TRBD1 is a possible D gene (6 bases). Germline V gene sequence: CDR1 SEHNR, CDR2 FQNEAQ (reference sequence). V gave up 4 bases and J gave up 4 bases, with 11 bases separating them. This CDR3 has 13 residues. CDR3 protein: CASSSAQGYEQYF. DNA for the CDR3: TGTGCCAGCAGCTCCGCGCAGGGGTACGAGCAGTACTTC.

This clonotype came up a few times. V gene TRBV2 combines with J gene TRBJ2-5; 10 bases match TRBD1. The CDR3 has 15 residues. Losses at the gene ends were 8 bases for V and 3 bases for J; bases not matched to a gene: 9. Germline CDR1 is SNHLY and CDR2 is FYNNEI. CDR3 in amino acids: CASHPGQGKEETQYF. The DNA of the CDR3 is TGTGCCAGCCACCCGGGACAGGGGAAAGAAGAGACCCAGTACTTC.

This clonotype was seen a handful of times. This sequence joins TRBV5-1 and TRBJ2-1; maybe TRBD2 (7 bases). The CDR3 contains 16 residues. CDR1 SGHRS and CDR2 YFSETQ come from the germline V gene. The V end lost 5 bases, the J end lost 6 bases, and 21 bases lay between the germline ends. CDR3 in DNA: TGCGCCAGCAGGGGAGGGGGACGGCCCGGGCCCAATGAGCAGTTCTTC. Residues: CASRGGGRPGPNEQFF.

This clonotype appeared a few times. This chain uses TRBV7-6 with TRBJ2-5; 7 bases line up with TRBD2. Germline assignment: CDR1 SGHVS and CDR2 FNYEAQ. This CDR3 comprises 15 residues. The V and J ends lost 7 bases and 1 base, in that order; junction bases with no gene match: 9. The CDR3 region has the DNA TGTGCCAGCACCGAGAGGGCGGGGGTCCAAGAGACCCAGTACTTC. This codes for CASTERAGVQETQYF. The complete variable domain, with remaining parts taken from reference TRBV7-6 and TRBJ2-5, reads GAGVSQSPRYKVTKRGQDVALRCDPISGHVSLYWYRQALGQGPEFLTYFNYEAQQDKSGLPNDRFSAERPEGSISTLTIQRTEQRDSAMYRCASTERAGVQETQYFGPGTRLLVL.

In this sample, this clonotype turned up a few times. CDR3 sequence: CASTGQQSTDTQYF. The CDR3 DNA sequence: TGTGCCAGCACCGGACAGCAAAGCACAGATACGCAGTATTTT. The chain carries TRBV6-6 and TRBJ2-3, with D possibly being TRBD1 (6 bases). V gave up 7 bases and J gave up 0 bases, with 11 bases separating them. The CDR3 length is 14 residues. The germline CDR1 and CDR2 sequences are MNHNY and SVGAGI (reference sequence).

This clonotype appeared a few times. The chain carries TRBV11-2 and TRBJ2-2; 10 bases are a match to TRBD2. The junction had 7 bases not matched to a gene; V was cut back by 5 bases and J by 1 base. This CDR3 region has 17 residues. Germline V gene lookup returns CDR1 SGHAT and CDR2 FQNNGV. CDR3 residues: CASSTLPSGGNTGELFF. In DNA, the CDR3 is TGTGCCAGCAGCACCCTCCCTAGCGGGGGGAACACCGGGGAGCTGTTTTTT.

This clonotype was seen a few times. This chain joins TRBV7-9 and TRBJ2-3; no firm D call. V dropped 5 bases and J dropped 4 bases, with 13 bases sitting between them. Germline CDR1 and CDR2: SEHNR and FQNEAQ (reference sequence). This CDR3 is built from 14 residues. DNA of the CDR3: TGTGCCAGCAGCCGCGAAGGTATGGCAGATACGCAGTATTTT. It specifies CASSREGMADTQYF.

This clonotype was counted a few times. This chain links TRBV10-3 with TRBJ1-1; D possibly corresponds to TRBD1 (6 bases). The V gene lost 3 bases and the J gene lost 3 bases, with 11 bases spanning the gap. The CDR3 is 14 residues long. Germline loops: CDR1 ENHRY, CDR2 SYGVKD. The CDR3 loop reads CAISERPGDTEAFF. The CDR3 DNA reads TGTGCCATCAGTGAACGACCAGGGGACACTGAAGCTTTCTTT.

The chain has TRBV3-1 and TRBJ2-5; 14 nucleotides align to TRBD2. The CDR3 runs to 18 residues. Germline CDR1 reads LGHDT; CDR2 reads YNNKEL (reference sequence). V dropped 0 bases and J dropped 5; count of bases not matched to a gene: 8. CDR3 sequence reads: CASSQDWGLAGAAETQYF. Written as DNA, the CDR3 is TGTGCCAGCAGCCAAGATTGGGGACTAGCGGGGGCGGCGGAGACCCAGTACTTC.

This chain uses TRBV7-9 with TRBJ1-1, with D possibly matching TRBD1 (5 bases). The CDR3 loop spans 14 amino acids. CDR1 and CDR2 from the germline V gene are SEHNR and FQNEAQ (reference sequence). V was cut by 7 bases and J by 4 bases, with 16 bases left in between. The CDR3 DNA is TGTGCCAGCACTAGGCCGGGGGGAGGCACTGAAGCTTTCTTT. Its translation: CASTRPGGGTEAFF.

The genes are TRBV4-2 and TRBJ2-7; 9 bases fit TRBD2. The CDR3 sequence is 14 residues long. The ends lost 4 bases at V and 7 bases at J; junction bases unmatched: 8. Germline assignment: CDR1 LGHNA and CDR2 YNFKEQ. The CDR3 sequence: CASSPRGGAEEQYF. CDR3 bases: TGTGCCAGCAGCCCTCGCGGGGGGGCTGAAGAGCAGTACTTC.

This clonotype was detected a few times. V is TRBV3-1 and J is TRBJ2-5; a weak D match, TRBD2 (5 bases). Germline V lookup: CDR1 LGHDT, CDR2 YNNKEL (reference sequence). The CDR3 is 15 residues long. Trimming pared 4 bases from V and 1 base from J, leaving 13 bases between. The CDR3 spells CASSRTHAAQETQYF. For the CDR3, the DNA is TGTGCCAGCAGCCGGACTCACGCCGCCCAAGAGACCCAGTACTTC.

V and J are TRBV6-1 and TRBJ2-3, with D possibly being TRBD2 (6 bases). The CDR3 length is 15 residues. Germline V CDR1 and CDR2: MNHNS, SASEGT. V lost 6 bases and J 6 bases, leaving 19 bases between the germline ends. DNA for the CDR3: TGTGCCAGCAGGGGTAGTAGGCGGGGCTGGGATACGCAGTATTTT. Amino acid sequence: CASRGSRRGWDTQYF.

The V and J genes are TRBV7-2 and TRBJ2-1; 8 bases line up with TRBD2. The CDR3 has 13 residues. Losses at the gene ends were 5 bases for V and 10 bases for J; bases not matched to a gene: 7. Germline loops: CDR1 SGHTA, CDR2 FQGNSA. The CDR3 DNA follows: TGTGCCAGCAGCCGCAGCGGGAGTCGCGAGCAGTTCTTC. Translated: CASSRSGSREQFF.

V is TRBV30 and J is TRBJ1-2, with a weak D call TRBD1 (5 bases). Germline V gene sequence: CDR1 GTSNPN, CDR2 SVGIG (reference sequence). This CDR3 is 14 amino acids long. The V gene lost 5 bases and the J gene lost 8 bases, with 21 bases spanning the gap. CDR3 loop: CAWQAWSGYGGYTF. The CDR3 nucleotides read TGTGCCTGGCAGGCTTGGTCAGGGTATGGAGGCTACACCTTC.

The table lists this clonotype with a few counts. The chain has TRBV27 and TRBJ2-7, with 15 bases identical to TRBD2. V gave up 4 bases and J gave up 5 bases; unmatched junction bases: 9. CDR1 and CDR2 (germline): MNHEY, SMNVEV (reference sequence). The CDR3 length is 17 residues. CDR3 region: CASSSAPGLAGGHEQYF. CDR3 sequence (DNA): TGTGCCAGCAGTTCGGCCCCGGGACTAGCGGGAGGCCACGAGCAGTACTTC.

This rearrangement joins TRBV5-1 to TRBJ2-3; a possible D gene is TRBD2 (5 bases). V lost 4 bases, J lost 1 base, and 25 bases lay in between. This CDR3 is built from 19 residues. Germline CDR1 is SGHRS and CDR2 is YFSETQ. In DNA, the CDR3 is TGCGCCAGCAGCAGAGGGTTACAGTCGGGCATTGGTGGCACAGATACGCAGTATTTT. Its translation: CASSRGLQSGIGGTDTQYF.

DNA for the CDR3: TGTGCCAGCAGCGACGAACAGGGGCACTCTGGGGCCAACGTCCTGACTTTC. It translates to CASSDEQGHSGANVLTF. This sequence joins TRBV5-6 and TRBJ2-6; 7 bases agree with TRBD1. V was pared by 4 bases and J by 0 bases, with 7 bases of the junction left unmatched. CDR1 and CDR2 from the germline V gene are SGHDT and YYEEEE. The CDR3 covers 17 residues.